This TCR beta chain was recovered during a study of graft-versus-host responses after intestinal transplantation. General observations from the study: Among circulating GvH clones, peak levels were associated with early post-transplant declines in HvG clones. Some patients had graft-donor T cell macrochimerism, and their allografts showed high graft-versus-host to host-versus-graft clonal ratios. Recipient marrow contained GvH clones, some of which appeared first in ileum or blood.

This CDR3 contains 12 residues. The V end lost 11 bases, the J end lost 10 bases, and 18 bases lay between the germline ends. Per germline, CDR1 LNHDA and CDR2 SQIVND (reference sequence). Worth noting for this clone: Its antigen remains unidentified.

Only in-frame clones appear in the TCRdb table, and some are missing; sequencing was by immunoSEQ multiplex PCR. The sample has over 100,000 clones, around 92% seen once; the top ten hold more than 0.95%. This material consisted of unstimulated CD8+ T cells sorted from spleen or lymph node cells, taken before transplant. The V call is TRBV19, the J call TRBJ2-1, with D unresolved. This TCR derives from a human donor who was the organ donor for an intestinal transplant. The CDR3 reads CASRGILSEQFF. The DNA for the CDR3 is TGTGCCTCCCGTGGCATCTTAAGCGAGCAGTTCTTC.